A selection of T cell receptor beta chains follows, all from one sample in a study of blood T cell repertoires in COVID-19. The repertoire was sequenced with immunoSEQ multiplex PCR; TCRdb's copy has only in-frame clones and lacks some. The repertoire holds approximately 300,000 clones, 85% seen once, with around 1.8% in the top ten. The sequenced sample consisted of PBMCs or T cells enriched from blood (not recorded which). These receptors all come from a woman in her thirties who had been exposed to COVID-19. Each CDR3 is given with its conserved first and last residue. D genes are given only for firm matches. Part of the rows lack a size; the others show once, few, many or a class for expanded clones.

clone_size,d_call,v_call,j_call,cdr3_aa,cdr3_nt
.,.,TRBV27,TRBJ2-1,CASQRSSYNEQFF,TGTGCCAGCCAAAGGAGCTCCTACAATGAGCAGTTCTTC
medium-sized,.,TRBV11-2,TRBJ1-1,CASSFSGPNTEAFF,TGTGCCAGCAGCTTTTCAGGGCCTAACACTGAAGCTTTCTTT
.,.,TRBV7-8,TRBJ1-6,CASSAGGDSPLHF,TGTGCCAGCAGCGCAGGAGGGGATTCACCCCTCCACTTT
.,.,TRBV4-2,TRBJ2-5,CASSQRRGDPGGQETQYF,TGTGCCAGCAGCCAACGCAGAGGGGACCCCGGGGGCCAAGAGACCCAGTACTTC
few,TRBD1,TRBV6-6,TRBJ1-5,CASSSGRQGNNQPQHF,TGTGCCAGCAGTTCCGGACGACAGGGTAACAATCAGCCCCAGCATTTT
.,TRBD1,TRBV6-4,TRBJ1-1,CASKPGTENTEAFF,TGTGCCAGCAAACCCGGGACAGAAAACACTGAAGCTTTCTTT
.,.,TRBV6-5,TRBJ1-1,CASIKSVNTEAFF,TGTGCCAGCATTAAATCGGTCAACACTGAAGCTTTCTTT
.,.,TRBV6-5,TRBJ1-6,CASSYSISPGNSPLHF,TGTGCCAGCAGTTACTCGATTAGCCCGGGGAATTCACCCCTCCACTTT
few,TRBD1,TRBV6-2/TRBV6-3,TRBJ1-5,CASSQSGGNNQPQHF,TGTGCCAGCAGTCAATCAGGGGGGAACAATCAGCCCCAGCATTTT
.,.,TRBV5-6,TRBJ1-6,CASSPTGINSPLHF,TGTGCCAGCAGCCCTACAGGGATCAATTCACCCCTCCACTTT
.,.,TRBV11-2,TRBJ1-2,CASSSNSAYGYTF,TGTGCCAGCAGCTCCAACTCTGCATATGGCTACACCTTC
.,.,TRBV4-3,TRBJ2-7,CASSLFSGFSYEQYF,TGCGCCAGCAGCCTATTCTCAGGATTCTCCTACGAGCAGTACTTC